This T cell receptor (beta chain) is from a study of chemoradiotherapy in HPV16-positive cancers. About the study: Functional T-cell assays on a couple of HPV16-positive patients' cells defined candidate HPV-specific clones and common TCR motifs.

Data came from immunoSEQ multiplex PCR; TCRdb stores just in-frame clones and leaves some out. The sample records around 2,500 clones, 79% being singletons. Broader study findings: HPV-responsive T-cell expansion during chemoradiotherapy was linked to improved recurrence-free survival in HPV16-positive patients. Candidate HPV-specific clones and E7-related TCR motifs grew in tumor during treatment.

Germline loops: CDR1 MNHEY, CDR2 SVGAGI. V lost 6 bases and J lost 4; bases outside the gene matches: 9. The CDR3 is made up of 15 amino acids. Repeated repertoire sampling spanned the course of chemoradiotherapy. This clone showed up just a few times. The antigen remains undetermined. This sequence originates from a human donor with HPV-associated anogenital cancer. The genes are TRBV6-5 and TRBJ1-2; 9 bases are a match to TRBD1. The starting material was tumor tissue, obtained from a patient who underwent chemoradiotherapy. The DNA of the CDR3 is TGTGCCAGCAGCCCCGGGACAGGGAAAGGCTATGGCTACACCTTC. Protein sequence: CASSPGTGKGYGYTF.